These T cell receptor beta chains were read from a single sample in a study of identical twins. TCRdb passed the 5' RACE reads through MiXCR, listing each CDR3 protein once. The sample carries 500,000 or so distinct CDR3 sequences, approximately 22% recorded once. The same specimen was also included in a second study, on T cells expressing NK-cell markers.

Sequencing used CD4+ T cells sorted from blood. The receptor set was obtained from a woman between 18 and 29 years old in good health. Each CDR3 is given with its conserved first and last residue. D genes are given only for firm matches. A clone size is listed for some rows: how often the clone was seen (once, few, many), or a class if it is expanded.

cdr3_aa cdr3_nt j_call v_call d_call clone_size
CASSLTTTRGNTIYF TGTGCCAGCAGCTTGACCACAACTAGGGGAAACACCATATATTTT TRBJ1-3 TRBV7-2 - few
CASSSTDYNSPLHF TGCGCCAGCAGCTCCACAGATTATAATTCACCCCTCCACTTT TRBJ1-6 TRBV5-1 - -
CASRPGTPPYQETQYF TGTGCCAGCAGACCCGGGACACCGCCTTACCAAGAGACCCAGTACTTC TRBJ2-5 TRBV7-2 - few
CASSRRDPSSYEQYF TGTGCCAGCAGTCGGAGGGATCCGAGCTCCTACGAGCAGTACTTC TRBJ2-7 TRBV6-2/TRBV6-3 - -
CASSPGLGNTGELFF TGTGCCAGCAGTCCGGGACTAGGCAACACCGGGGAGCTGTTTTTT TRBJ2-2 TRBV6-1 TRBD2 once
CASRDSQGSPLHF TGCGCCAGCCGGGACAGCCAAGGGTCACCCCTCCACTTT TRBJ1-6 TRBV5-1 TRBD1 few
CATGLGPIGGGYTF TGTGCCACCGGCCTTGGGCCCATCGGGGGAGGCTACACCTTC TRBJ1-2 TRBV7-3 - -
CASSPPGSSGRIPGTRLFEQYF TGCGCCAGCAGCCCACCGGGGTCTAGCGGGAGGATTCCAGGGACCAGGTTATTCGAGCAGTACTTC TRBJ2-7 TRBV5-1 TRBD2 few
CASSQHRSRPPSGNTIYF TGCGCCAGCAGCCAGCATAGGAGTAGGCCTCCCTCTGGAAACACCATATATTTT TRBJ1-3 TRBV4-3 - few
CASGGIYTEAFF TGTGCTAGTGGTGGGATCTACACTGAAGCTTTCTTT TRBJ1-1 TRBV12-5 - -
CASSLKGWGFTEAFF TGCGCCAGCAGCTTGAAGGGATGGGGATTCACTGAAGCTTTCTTT TRBJ1-1 TRBV5-1 - -
CAISESVFKGRETQYF TGTGCCATCAGTGAGTCCGTCTTTAAGGGTAGAGAGACCCAGTACTTC TRBJ2-5 TRBV10-3 - -
CASSLAVRNNEQFF TGTGCCAGCAGCTTAGCGGTCCGAAACAATGAGCAGTTCTTC TRBJ2-1 TRBV7-2 - -